Below, 4 T cell receptor beta chains from the same sample are listed, as sequenced in a study of T cells in Graves' hyperthyroidism and ophthalmopathy. Researchers amplified the TCR beta CDR3 regions from RNA transcripts. TCR CDR3 regions were first amplified by RT-PCR with HTBI primers. TCRdb passed the multiplex PCR reads through MiXCR, listing each CDR3 protein once. The sample lists 220,000 or so distinct CDR3 sequences, about 16% occurring once. Sequences were obtained from blood. All receptors derive from a woman younger than 30 with Graves' ophthalmopathy.

The sample holds many counts of this clonotype. This sequence joins TRBV3-1 and TRBJ2-3, with no clear D. V was shortened by 0 bases and J by 1 base, with 2 bases between the two germline ends. The CDR3 totals 13 residues. The germline gives CDR1 LGHDT, CDR2 YNNKEL (reference sequence). This chain's CDR3 is CASSQDGTDTQYF. The CDR3 region has the DNA TGTGCCAGCAGCCAAGACGGCACAGATACGCAGTATTTT.

This clonotype was recorded many times. The rearrangement uses TRBV28 and TRBJ2-1; D may match TRBD1 or TRBD2 (5 bases each). The germline CDR1 and CDR2 sequences are MDHEN and SYDVKM. Deletions cut 6 bases from V and 6 bases from J, with 12 bases between. The CDR3 has 13 residues. CDR3 sequence: CASRWDGSNEQFF. In DNA form, the CDR3 reads TGTGCCAGCAGATGGGACGGCTCCAATGAGCAGTTCTTC. The full variable domain, completed using reference TRBV28 and TRBJ2-1, is DVKVTQSSRYLVKRTGEKVFLECVQDMDHENMFWYRQDPGLGLRLIYFSYDVKMKEKGDIPEGYSVSREKKERFSLILESASTNQTSMYLCASRWDGSNEQFFGPGTRLTVL.

The chain combines TRBV4-2 with TRBJ2-2; a possible D gene is TRBD2 (7 bases). Per germline, CDR1 LGHNA and CDR2 YNFKEQ. The CDR3 is made up of 16 amino acids. With 2 bases removed from V and 6 bases from J, the gap between germline ends came to 16 bases. The CDR3 reads CASSQRFKGGSGELFF. The CDR3 DNA reads as TGTGCCAGCAGCCAACGGTTCAAGGGGGGGTCCGGGGAGCTGTTTTTT.

This clonotype was seen repeatedly, ten times or more. This chain joins TRBV5-1 and TRBJ1-1; 10 bases match TRBD1. Germline CDR1 SGHRS, CDR2 YFSETQ. J gave up 4 bases and V 4 bases, and 7 bases lay outside the gene matches. This CDR3 is built from 15 residues. The CDR3 DNA sequence: TGCGCCAGCAGCCTTAGACAGGGGGCAGCCACTGAAGCTTTCTTT. This translates into CASSLRQGAATEAFF.